These 15 T cell receptor beta chains came from one sample sequenced in a study of beta chain features in type 1 diabetes. The antigens of these receptors remain unknown. Sequenced material consisted of expressed TCRB transcripts (all of the isolated RNA was reverse transcribed). Sequencing used immunoSEQ multiplex PCR; TCRdb keeps in-frame clones, though not all of them. The repertoire holds under 850,000 clones, with roughly an eighth as singletons. Study-level findings and limits: TCRB CDR3s were moderately but significantly shorter in Type 1 diabetes patients in all four CD4+ subsets.

The source material was naive CD4+ T cells from blood. Receptors originate from a young man with type 1 diabetes.

This clone was detected only a few times. This chain links TRBV29-1 with TRBJ2-5, with D possibly matching TRBD2 (5 bases). V shed 8 bases and J shed 4 bases, with 14 bases lying between them. Germline lookup yields CDR1 SQVTM and CDR2 ANQGSEA. This CDR3 region has 12 residues. The CDR3: CSSSMGRETQYF. In DNA, the CDR3 is TGCAGCTCCTCAATGGGGAGAGAGACCCAGTACTTC.

This clone was picked up a small number of times. This rearrangement joins TRBV27 to TRBJ1-5, with TRBD1 matching over 7 bases. The CDR3 has 15 amino acids. The V segment lost 5 bases and the J segment 8 bases; nucleotides outside the gene matches: 12. CDR1 and CDR2 (germline): MNHEY, SMNVEV (reference sequence). The CDR3 nucleotides are TGTGCCAGCAGTAGCGCTCAGGGGGATACGGAGCCCCAGCATTTT. It is translated as CASSSAQGDTEPQHF.

The CDR3 DNA sequence: TGTGCCAGCAGCCAGAGCGTGGTCGACACCGGGGAGCTGTTTTTT. Residues: CASSQSVVDTGELFF. The chain links TRBV9 to TRBJ2-2; D uncertain. The CDR3 totals 15 residues. The germline V gene encodes CDR1 SGDLS and CDR2 YYNGEE. Trimming removed 4 bases from V and 3 bases from J, with 13 bases in between.

This clone was seen more than once but under ten times. CDR3 region: CASMPGGKGTEAFF. CDR3 sequence (DNA): TGTGCCAGCATGCCTGGGGGGAAGGGCACTGAAGCTTTCTTT. V gene TRBV6-5 combines with J gene TRBJ1-1, with TRBD1 as a possible D gene (5 bases). Trimming took 7 bases from V and 4 from J, leaving 16 bases between them. This CDR3 contains 14 residues. Germline V gene sequence: CDR1 MNHEY, CDR2 SVGAGI.

CDR3 loop: CASSLEVAGQSRHSNQPQHF. CDR3 DNA sequence: TGTGCCAGCAGCTTAGAAGTTGCGGGACAGTCGCGCCATAGCAATCAGCCCCAGCATTTT. The J gene is TRBJ1-5, the V gene TRBV7-6; 7 positions match TRBD1. The CDR3 totals 20 residues. The V and J ends lost 1 base and 0 bases, in that order; junction bases with no gene match: 15. Germline V gene data show CDR1 as SGHVS and CDR2 as FNYEAQ.

V usage is TRBV7-2 and J usage is TRBJ1-4; 9 positions match TRBD1. The CDR3 runs to 17 residues. Losses at the gene ends were 5 bases for V and 8 bases for J; bases not matched to a gene: 15. Germline CDR1 and CDR2: SGHTA and FQGNSA. The CDR3 nucleotides read TGTGCCAGCAGCCGACCTCCCGGGACAGGGAACGAGGAAAAACTGTTTTTT. Translating it yields CASSRPPGTGNEEKLFF.

The chain recombines TRBV6-6 with TRBJ1-3, with D maybe TRBD1 (6 bases). Trimming stripped 4 bases from V and 4 bases from J, with 14 bases between. CDR3 length equals 15 residues. From germline, CDR1 is MNHNY and CDR2 SVGAGI (reference sequence). The CDR3 reads CASSSEGGGGNTIYF. CDR3 coding DNA: TGTGCCAGCAGTTCGGAGGGGGGAGGCGGAAACACCATATATTTT.

J is TRBJ2-5 and V is TRBV11-2, with D possibly TRBD1 on 6 matching bases. Germline V CDR1 and CDR2: SGHAT, FQNNGV. V lost 0 bases to trimming and J lost 6 bases, with 11 bases between them. The CDR3 is 14 amino acids. CDR3 in amino acids: CASSLDRGRKTQYF. The CDR3 region has the DNA TGTGCCAGCAGCTTAGACAGGGGAAGGAAGACCCAGTACTTC.

The sample holds a few counts of this clone. The chain employs TRBV10-3 and TRBJ2-6; the match to TRBD1 covers 9 bases. CDR3 length equals 17 residues. V trimming: 8 bases; J trimming: 2 bases; junction bases outside the gene matches: 10. Germline V gives CDR1 ENHRY, CDR2 SYGVKD. CDR3 in amino acids: CAIATGTGTPGANVLTF. The CDR3 coding sequence is TGTGCCATCGCGACCGGGACAGGGACCCCTGGGGCCAACGTCCTGACTTTC.

This clone was counted between two and nine times. The V and J genes are TRBV25-1 and TRBJ1-3; TRBD1 might be the D (5 bases). The germline gives CDR1 MGHDK, CDR2 SYGVNS. The CDR3 is made up of 14 amino acids. V was shortened by 5 bases and J by 0 bases, with 8 bases between the two germline ends. The CDR3 protein is CASSQGYSGNTIYF. The CDR3 nucleotides are TGTGCCAGCAGTCAGGGATACTCTGGAAACACCATATATTTT. The full variable domain, rest sourced from reference TRBV25-1 and TRBJ1-3, is EADIYQTPRYLVIGTGKKITLECSQTMGHDKMYWYQQDPGMELHLIHYSYGVNSTEKGDLSSESTVSRIRTEHFPLTLESARPSHTSQYLCASSQGYSGNTIYFGEGSWLTVV.

This clone was detected a few times. CDR3 bases: TGTGCCAGCAGCCTTGGCCGAGCGGAGACCCAGTACTTC. Translation: CASSLGRAETQYF. The rearrangement uses TRBV7-8 and TRBJ2-5; D gene uncertain. The CDR3 is made up of 13 amino acids. V gave up 5 bases and J gave up 5 bases, with 12 bases separating them. Germline loops: CDR1 SGHVS, CDR2 FQNEAQ.

This clone was seen a few times. This rearrangement joins TRBV4-1 to TRBJ2-4; 10 bases line up with TRBD2. CDR1 and CDR2 from the germline V gene are MGHRA and YSYEKL. The CDR3 extends over 16 amino acids. The ends lost 4 bases at V and 4 bases at J; junction bases unmatched: 7. The CDR3 DNA sequence: TGCGCCAGCAGCCCCAGCGGGGGGGCCGGGAAAAACATTCAGTACTTC. It is translated as CASSPSGGAGKNIQYF.

The chain combines TRBV4-1 with TRBJ1-5, with D hard to call. Trimming cost V 0 bases and J 0 bases, with 9 bases left between them. The germline V gene encodes CDR1 MGHRA and CDR2 YSYEKL. The CDR3 spans 16 residues. CDR3 protein: CASSQENTYSNQPQHF. Here the CDR3 DNA reads TGCGCCAGCAGCCAAGAAAACACTTATAGCAATCAGCCCCAGCATTTT.

This chain connects TRBV28 to TRBJ2-3; 11 bases line up with TRBD2. Trimming cost V 9 bases and J 2 bases; bases outside gene matches: 4. In germline, CDR1 is MDHEN, CDR2 SYDVKM. The CDR3 consists of 14 residues. CDR3 sequence (DNA): TGTGCCAGTCTTAGCGGGGGGGCCACAGATACGCAGTATTTT. Translating gives CASLSGGATDTQYF.

A few counts support this clone. V gene TRBV29-1 combines with J gene TRBJ1-1; D remains ambiguous. Per germline, CDR1 SQVTM and CDR2 ANQGSEA. The CDR3 is 12 residues long. Trimming removed 7 bases from V and 3 bases from J, with 12 bases in between. CDR3 sequence reads: CSADPGDTEAFF. CDR3 sequence (DNA): TGCAGCGCCGACCCTGGAGACACTGAAGCTTTCTTT.